The rows below give T cell receptor beta chains drawn from one sample of a study of shared clonotypes between healthy human individuals. The data were produced by immunoSEQ multiplex PCR, yet TCRdb's version contains in-frame clones alone and is incomplete. This repertoire shows about 770,000 clones, 72% found once; its top ten account for about 1.8%. Material: memory CD4+ T cells sorted from blood. Every receptor here comes from a woman in her 30s in good health. Each CDR3 is given with its conserved first and last residue. The D gene is left open where the match is weak. The size field is filled for only some rows; it gives once, few, many or a size class.

clone_size | d_call | j_call | v_call | cdr3_aa | cdr3_nt
many | TRBD2 | TRBJ2-2 | TRBV28 | CASSPIAGGLGELFF | TGTGCCAGCAGTCCCATAGCGGGAGGCCTCGGGGAGCTGTTTTTT
- | TRBD1 | TRBJ2-4 | TRBV10-2 | CASSSRGLGKNIQYF | TGCGCCAGCAGTTCCAGGGGGCTTGGCAAAAACATTCAGTACTTC
few | - | TRBJ2-1 | TRBV25-1 | CASSESRTAPGFQNEQFF | TGTGCCAGCAGTGAATCCCGGACAGCCCCGGGGTTTCAGAATGAGCAGTTCTTC
- | - | TRBJ2-7 | TRBV6-1 | CASTNPADSNYEQYF | TGTGCCAGCACCAACCCCGCCGACAGCAACTACGAGCAGTACTTC
few | TRBD1 | TRBJ2-2 | TRBV7-9 | CASSPRDRTPGELFF | TGTGCCAGCAGCCCCCGGGACAGAACACCGGGGGAGCTGTTTTTT
- | - | TRBJ2-7 | TRBV4-2 | CASSQAASASYEQYF | TGTGCCAGCAGCCAAGCGGCCAGTGCCTCCTACGAGCAGTACTTC
few | TRBD2 | TRBJ2-1 | TRBV6-5 | CASLKREGNEQFF | TGTGCCAGCCTCAAGCGGGAGGGCAATGAGCAGTTCTTC
few | - | TRBJ1-1 | TRBV6-4 | CASSITENTEAFF | TGTGCCAGCAGCATTACAGAGAACACTGAAGCTTTCTTT
- | - | TRBJ2-1 | TRBV23-1 | CASRDIEQFF | TGCGCCAGCAGGGACATTGAGCAGTTCTTC
- | - | TRBJ2-2 | TRBV7-9 | CASSPSPGTAGAGELFF | TGTGCCAGCAGCCCCTCCCCAGGGACAGCGGGGGCCGGGGAGCTGTTTTTT
- | - | TRBJ1-2 | TRBV28 | CASSPSTASSNYGYTF | TGTGCCAGCAGTCCCTCGACAGCTTCTTCTAACTATGGCTACACCTTC
- | - | TRBJ1-2 | TRBV2 | CASRDILAWGGYTF | TGTGCCAGCAGGGACATCCTAGCGTGGGGAGGCTACACCTTC
- | TRBD1 | TRBJ1-4 | TRBV7-9 | CASSRGPGGDEKLFF | TGTGCCAGCAGCCGGGGCCCAGGGGGCGATGAAAAACTGTTTTTT
many | - | TRBJ2-7 | TRBV29-1 | CSVGQGSSYEQYF | TGCAGCGTTGGGCAGGGCAGCTCCTACGAGCAGTACTTC
- | TRBD2 | TRBJ2-1 | TRBV30 | CAWGTSGSNEQFF | TGTGCCTGGGGGACTAGCGGGAGCAATGAGCAGTTCTTC
few | - | TRBJ2-2 | TRBV28 | CASHTGAANTGELFF | TGTGCCAGCCACACCGGGGCGGCGAACACCGGGGAGCTGTTTTTT
once | - | TRBJ2-5 | TRBV25-1 | CASSEVNSRGIYETQYF | TGTGCCAGCAGTGAAGTAAATTCGAGGGGAATTTACGAGACCCAGTACTTC
- | - | TRBJ2-3 | TRBV7-2 | CASSPQPGFTDTQYF | TGTGCCAGCAGCCCCCAACCGGGATTCACAGATACGCAGTATTTT
- | - | TRBJ1-5 | TRBV19 | CASSEGISQPQHF | TGTGCCTCGAGTGAGGGGATATCTCAGCCCCAGCATTTT
- | - | TRBJ1-4 | TRBV7-9 | CASSRSEKLFF | TGTGCCAGCAGCCGAAGTGAAAAACTGTTTTTT
- | - | TRBJ1-2 | TRBV19 | CASTFDFNYGYTF | TGTGCCAGTACCTTCGACTTTAACTATGGCTACACCTTC
once | - | TRBJ2-5 | TRBV2 | CASSERGRGCQYF | TGTGCCAGCAGTGAAAGGGGCAGGGGTTGTCAGTACTTC
few | TRBD1 | TRBJ1-2 | TRBV10-2 | CASTPTGRDGYTF | TGCGCCAGCACTCCGACAGGGAGGGATGGCTACACCTTC
- | - | TRBJ2-5 | TRBV7-9 | CASSPFGGGETQYF | TGTGCCAGCAGCCCCTTTGGGGGCGGAGAGACCCAGTACTTC
- | - | TRBJ2-5 | TRBV29-1 | CSAIRGLQETQYF | TGCAGCGCTATCCGGGGCCTCCAAGAGACCCAGTACTTC
- | TRBD2 | TRBJ2-1 | TRBV28 | CASRPTSGSGNEQFF | TGTGCCAGCAGACCGACTAGCGGGTCGGGCAATGAGCAGTTCTTC
- | - | TRBJ1-1 | TRBV19 | CASSKQGWNTEAFF | TGTGCCAGTAGTAAGCAGGGTTGGAACACTGAAGCTTTCTTT
- | - | TRBJ2-5 | TRBV7-2 | CASSFQRGETQYF | TGTGCCAGCAGCTTCCAAAGGGGGGAGACCCAGTACTTC
few | - | TRBJ1-2 | TRBV19 | CASKEGGARYGYTF | TGTGCCAGTAAAGAAGGGGGGGCACGCTATGGCTACACCTTC
- | - | TRBJ2-7 | TRBV19 | CASSAQGLSYEQYF | TGTGCCAGTAGTGCACAGGGACTATCCTACGAGCAGTACTTC
- | TRBD1 | TRBJ2-1 | TRBV11-2 | CASSLDRGKGNEQFF | TGTGCCAGCAGCTTGGACAGGGGAAAAGGCAATGAGCAGTTCTTC
- | - | TRBJ2-1 | TRBV7-3 | CASSLHFDNEQFF | TGTGCCAGCAGCTTACACTTTGACAATGAGCAGTTCTTC
- | - | TRBJ2-7 | TRBV10-3 | CAISGGSYYEQYF | TGTGCCATCAGTGGAGGATCATACTACGAGCAGTACTTC
- | TRBD1 | TRBJ2-2 | TRBV19 | CASSPGTGVTGELFF | TGTGCCAGTAGTCCCGGGACAGGGGTTACCGGGGAGCTGTTTTTT
- | TRBD2 | TRBJ2-7 | TRBV2 | CASSRGESYEQYF | TGTGCCAGCAGCCGGGGGGAATCCTACGAGCAGTACTTC
- | - | TRBJ2-7 | TRBV5-6 | CASSSPSGSYQGPYEQYF | TGTGCCAGCAGCTCTCCATCAGGGAGTTATCAGGGGCCCTACGAGCAGTACTTC
- | - | TRBJ2-1 | TRBV5-1 | CASTKEAPEEQFF | TGCGCCAGCACTAAGGAGGCCCCAGAGGAGCAGTTCTTC
- | - | TRBJ1-2 | TRBV20-1 | CSARDYGYTF | TGCAGTGCTAGAGATTATGGCTACACCTTC
- | TRBD1 | TRBJ2-7 | TRBV10-3 | CAIRGDSRYEQYF | TGTGCCATCAGGGGGGACAGCCGCTACGAGCAGTACTTC
- | TRBD2 | TRBJ2-1 | TRBV9 | CASSVGGGTSAINEQFF | TGTGCCAGCAGCGTAGGCGGCGGGACTAGCGCGATTAATGAGCAGTTCTTC
- | - | TRBJ1-2 | TRBV11-2 | CASSQQTRMGINYGYTF | TGTGCCAGCAGCCAACAGACCCGTATGGGCATCAACTATGGCTACACCTTC
- | - | TRBJ1-5 | TRBV6-6 | CASSYSRTIGNQPQHF | TGTGCCAGCAGTTACTCGCGGACAATTGGGAATCAGCCCCAGCATTTT
- | - | TRBJ2-7 | TRBV7-9 | CASSLATGLGEQYF | TGTGCCAGCAGCTTAGCAACGGGGCTGGGGGAGCAGTACTTC
- | TRBD2 | TRBJ2-1 | TRBV5-6 | CASSLGVTSGYNEQFF | TGTGCCAGCAGCTTGGGGGTGACTAGCGGCTACAATGAGCAGTTCTTC
few | - | TRBJ1-3 | TRBV21-1 | CASSKARASSGNTIYF | TGTGCCAGCAGCAAAGCCCGGGCTAGCTCTGGAAACACCATATATTTT
- | TRBD1 | TRBJ2-7 | TRBV5-1 | CASSLAGQGYEQYF | TGCGCCAGCAGCTTGGCGGGACAGGGTTACGAGCAGTACTTC
few | - | TRBJ1-1 | TRBV7-9 | CASSSRASGPNTEAFF | TGTGCCAGCAGCTCCCGTGCCTCGGGGCCGAACACTGAAGCTTTCTTT
- | TRBD2 | TRBJ2-3 | TRBV9 | CASSVVAGGTDTQYF | TGTGCCAGCAGCGTGGTAGCGGGAGGCACAGATACGCAGTATTTT